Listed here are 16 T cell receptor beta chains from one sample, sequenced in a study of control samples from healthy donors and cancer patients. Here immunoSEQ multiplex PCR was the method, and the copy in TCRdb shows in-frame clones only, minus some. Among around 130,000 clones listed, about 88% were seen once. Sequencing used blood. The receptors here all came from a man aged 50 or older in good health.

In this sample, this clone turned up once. CDR3 nucleotides: TGTGCCAGCAGCTACCTCCGGGACAGCCCCCAAAGAGGCACCTTC. This codes for CASSYLRDSPQRGTF. The chain uses TRBV5-6 and TRBJ1-2; 7 bases fit TRBD1. The CDR3 consists of 15 residues. Trimming cost V 3 bases and J 13 bases; bases outside gene matches: 18. The V gene's germline CDR1 is SGHDT and CDR2 YYEEEE.

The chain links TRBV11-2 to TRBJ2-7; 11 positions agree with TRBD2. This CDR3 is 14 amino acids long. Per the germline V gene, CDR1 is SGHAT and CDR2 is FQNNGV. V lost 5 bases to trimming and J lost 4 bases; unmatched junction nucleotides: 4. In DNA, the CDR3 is TGTGCCAGCAGCGCGGGACTAGCGGTGTACGAGCAGTACTTC. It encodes CASSAGLAVYEQYF. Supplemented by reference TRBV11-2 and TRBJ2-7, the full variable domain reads EAGVAQSPRYKIIEKRQSVAFWCNPISGHATLYWYQQILGQGPKLLIQFQNNGVVDDSQLPKDRFSAERLKGVDSTLKIQPAKLEDSAVYLCASSAGLAVYEQYFGPGTRLTVT.

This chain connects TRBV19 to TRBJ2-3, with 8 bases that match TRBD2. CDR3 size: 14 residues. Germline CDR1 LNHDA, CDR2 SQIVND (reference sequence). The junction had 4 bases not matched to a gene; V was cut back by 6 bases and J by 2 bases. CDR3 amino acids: CASSGGGSTDTQYF. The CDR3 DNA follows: TGTGCCAGTAGCGGGGGGGGATCCACAGATACGCAGTATTTT.

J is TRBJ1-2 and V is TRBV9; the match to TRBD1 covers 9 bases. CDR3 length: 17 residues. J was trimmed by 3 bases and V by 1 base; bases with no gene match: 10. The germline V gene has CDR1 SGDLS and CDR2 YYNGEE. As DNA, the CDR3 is TGTGCCAGCAGCGTATCCCGGGGACAGGGTTACGACTATGGCTACACCTTC. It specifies CASSVSRGQGYDYGYTF.

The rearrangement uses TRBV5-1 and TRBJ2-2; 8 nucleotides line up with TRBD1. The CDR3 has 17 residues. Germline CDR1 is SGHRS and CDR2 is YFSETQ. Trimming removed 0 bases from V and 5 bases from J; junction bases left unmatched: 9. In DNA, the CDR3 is TGCGCCAGCAGCTTGGCCCCGCAGGGGGCTGGTACCGGGGAGCTGTTTTTT. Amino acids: CASSLAPQGAGTGELFF.

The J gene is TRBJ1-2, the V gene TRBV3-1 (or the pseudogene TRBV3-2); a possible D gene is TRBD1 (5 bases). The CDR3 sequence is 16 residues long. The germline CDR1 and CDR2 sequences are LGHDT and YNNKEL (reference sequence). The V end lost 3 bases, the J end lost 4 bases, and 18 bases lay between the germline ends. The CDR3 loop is CASSHSPPDTLYGYTF. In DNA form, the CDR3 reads TGTGCCAGCAGCCATTCGCCGCCGGACACCCTCTATGGCTACACCTTC.

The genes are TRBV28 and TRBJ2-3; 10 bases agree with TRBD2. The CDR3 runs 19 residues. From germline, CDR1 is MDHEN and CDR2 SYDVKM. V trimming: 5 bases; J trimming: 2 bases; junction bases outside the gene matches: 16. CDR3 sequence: CASSRSSVSGGFDTDTQYF. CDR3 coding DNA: TGTGCCAGCAGTCGGTCGTCGGTTAGCGGGGGGTTCGACACAGATACGCAGTATTTT.

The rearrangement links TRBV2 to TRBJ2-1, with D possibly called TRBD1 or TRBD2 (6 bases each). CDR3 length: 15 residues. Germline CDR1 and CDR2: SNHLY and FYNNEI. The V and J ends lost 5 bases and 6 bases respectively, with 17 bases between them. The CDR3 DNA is TGTGCCAGCAGTTACCGGGACAAGGAGGGCAATGAGCAGTTCTTC. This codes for CASSYRDKEGNEQFF.

CDR3 bases: TGTGCCAGTAGTATTATACTGGGGGCTAATCAGCCCCAGCATTTT. Amino acid sequence: CASSIILGANQPQHF. V gene TRBV19 combines with J gene TRBJ1-5, with a tentative D call TRBD1 (6 bases). The length of the CDR3 is 15 residues. The V end was cut by 3 bases, the J end by 4 bases, with 13 bases between. From germline, CDR1 is LNHDA and CDR2 SQIVND (reference sequence).

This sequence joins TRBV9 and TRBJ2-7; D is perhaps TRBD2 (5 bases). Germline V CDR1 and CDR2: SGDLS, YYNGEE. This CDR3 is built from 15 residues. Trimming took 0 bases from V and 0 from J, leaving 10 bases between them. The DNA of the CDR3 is TGTGCCAGCAGCGTAGATCTGGGGAGCTCCTACGAGCAGTACTTC. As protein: CASSVDLGSSYEQYF.

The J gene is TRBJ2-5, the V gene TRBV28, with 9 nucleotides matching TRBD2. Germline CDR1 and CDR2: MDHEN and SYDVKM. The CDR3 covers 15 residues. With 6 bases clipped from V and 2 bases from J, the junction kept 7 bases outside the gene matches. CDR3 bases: TGTGCCAGCAGCCAGCTCGCGGGGGGGCAAGAGACCCAGTACTTC. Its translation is CASSQLAGGQETQYF.

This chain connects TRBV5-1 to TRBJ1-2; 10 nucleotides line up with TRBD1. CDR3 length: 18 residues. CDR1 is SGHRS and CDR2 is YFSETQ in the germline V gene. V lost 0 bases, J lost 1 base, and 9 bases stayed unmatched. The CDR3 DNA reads TGCGCCAGCAGCTTGGCCGGGACAGGGGCGCAAAGTAACTATGGCTACACCTTC. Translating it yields CASSLAGTGAQSNYGYTF.

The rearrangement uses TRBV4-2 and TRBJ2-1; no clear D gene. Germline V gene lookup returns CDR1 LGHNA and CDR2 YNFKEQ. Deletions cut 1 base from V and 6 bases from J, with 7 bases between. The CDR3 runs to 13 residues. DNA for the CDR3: TGTGCCAGCAGCCAAGTATCCGGCAATGAGCAGTTCTTC. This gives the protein CASSQVSGNEQFF.

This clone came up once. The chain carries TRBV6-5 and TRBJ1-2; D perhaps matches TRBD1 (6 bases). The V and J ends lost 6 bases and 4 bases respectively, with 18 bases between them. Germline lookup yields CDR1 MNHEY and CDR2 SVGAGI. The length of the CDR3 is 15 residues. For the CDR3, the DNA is TGTGCCAGCAGCCGAGGGGACAAAAGCGGCTATGGCTACACCTTC. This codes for CASSRGDKSGYGYTF.

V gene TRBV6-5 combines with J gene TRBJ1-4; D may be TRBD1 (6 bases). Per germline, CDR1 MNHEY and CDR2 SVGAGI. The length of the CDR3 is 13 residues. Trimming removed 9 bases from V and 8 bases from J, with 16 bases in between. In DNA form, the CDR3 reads TGTGCCAGTAACGGACAGCTATTGGAAAAACTGTTTTTT. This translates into CASNGQLLEKLFF.

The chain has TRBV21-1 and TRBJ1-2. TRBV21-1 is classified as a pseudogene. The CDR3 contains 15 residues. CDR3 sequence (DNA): TGTGCCAGCAGCAAAGCTAGGCAAATTAACTATGGCTACACCTTC. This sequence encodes CASSKARQINYGYTF.